A selection of T cell receptor beta chains follows, all from one sample in a study of T cells in pancreatic ductal adenocarcinoma. Libraries were prepared by immunoSEQ multiplex PCR; TCRdb keeps only in-frame clonotypes and omits some of them. Of around 100,000 clones in the sample, about 95% are singletons; the top ten hold 3.1%. The sample taken for sequencing was PBMCs. The receptors stem from a human donor with pancreatic ductal adenocarcinoma. Both conserved end residues are part of each CDR3. The D gene is left open where the match is weak. Part of the rows lack a size; the others show once, few, many or a class for expanded clones.

j_call	clone_size	d_call	v_call	cdr3_length	cdr3_nt	cdr3_aa
TRBJ2-7	.	.	TRBV10-2	12	TGCGCCAGCACCAGACAGAGCTACGAGCAGTACTTC	CASTRQSYEQYF
TRBJ2-7	.	TRBD1	TRBV7-9	18	TGTGCCAGCAGCCAGCAAGGGACAGGGGGTGTGAGGCTCTACGAGCAGTACTTC	CASSQQGTGGVRLYEQYF
TRBJ2-4	.	TRBD1	TRBV19	15	TGTGCCAGCCGACAGGGGGTATCACCAGGAAACATTCAGTACTTC	CASRQGVSPGNIQYF
TRBJ2-6	.	.	TRBV5-1	13	TGCGCCAGCAGCCTCGACTGGGCCAACGTCCTGACTTTC	CASSLDWANVLTF
TRBJ1-4	.	.	TRBV6-1	13	TGTGCCAGCACAGTCCAGGCCGGAGAAAAACTGTTTTTT	CASTVQAGEKLFF
TRBJ2-3	.	TRBD2	TRBV9	20	TGTGCCAGCAGCGATCATAGCGGGAGGTACCAAAGCAAGGTAGCAGATACGCAGTATTTT	CASSDHSGRYQSKVADTQYF
TRBJ2-2	once	.	TRBV5-1	16	TGCGCCAGCATTGCAACCGGGAGCCCGGCTACCGGGGAGCTGTTTTTT	CASIATGSPATGELFF
TRBJ2-1	.	TRBD2	TRBV2	13	TGTGCCAGCATTCCTAGCGGGAGCAATGAGCAGTTCTTC	CASIPSGSNEQFF
TRBJ1-1	.	.	TRBV15	13	TGTGCCACCAGTAACAGGGCGAACACTGAAGCTTTCTTT	CATSNRANTEAFF
TRBJ2-7	.	.	TRBV6-4	16	TGTGCCAGCAGTGACTCGAGGGGGACACTCTGCTACGAGCAGTACTTC	CASSDSRGTLCYEQYF
TRBJ2-3	.	.	TRBV5-8	20	TGTGCCAGCAGCCTCGCTATGGGTACCGGGATTCAAGTCCCCAGAGATACGCAGTATTTT	CASSLAMGTGIQVPRDTQYF
TRBJ2-2	.	TRBD2	TRBV5-4	17	TGTGCCAGCAGGGCCGACGGACTAGCGGGAAACACCGGGGAGCTGTTTTTT	CASRADGLAGNTGELFF
TRBJ2-1	.	TRBD1	TRBV6-1	15	TGTGCCATCCTATCCCGGGGACAGCGCGAAAATGAGCAGTTCTTC	CAILSRGQRENEQFF
TRBJ1-1	.	TRBD1	TRBV7-9	14	TGTGCCAGCAGCCCTGGACAGGGGTGGACTGAAGCTTTCTTT	CASSPGQGWTEAFF
TRBJ1-2	.	.	TRBV23-1	15	TGCGCCAGTTCACAAATAAAGGGGAGGCACTATGGCTACACCTTC	CASSQIKGRHYGYTF
TRBJ2-2	.	TRBD2	TRBV29-1	14	TGCAGCGTGTGGGGGGGGTCGGACACCGGGGAGCTGTTTTTT	CSVWGGSDTGELFF
TRBJ2-7	few	TRBD1	TRBV28	16	TGTGCCAGCAGTTCTTTACCGGGACAGGCTCTGGACGAGCAGTACTTC	CASSSLPGQALDEQYF
TRBJ2-5	.	TRBD1	TRBV5-4	14	TGTGCCAGCAGCCGGGACAGGACACAAGAGACCCAGTACTTC	CASSRDRTQETQYF
TRBJ2-2	.	TRBD1	TRBV28	15	TGTGCCAGCAGTCCCCCAGGGGGCGACACCGGGGAGCTGTTTTTT	CASSPPGGDTGELFF
TRBJ2-1	.	.	TRBV7-9	18	TGTGCCAGCAGCTTTCTGGGGACAGGCGGACTAGTCTACAATGAGCAGTTCTTC	CASSFLGTGGLVYNEQFF
TRBJ2-6	.	TRBD1	TRBV2	14	TGTGCCACTGCAGGGGGCAACGGGGCCAACGTCCTGACTTTC	CATAGGNGANVLTF
TRBJ2-5	.	.	TRBV7-9	15	TGTGCCAGCATCTCTTCCCAACTAGGAGGAGAGACCCAGTACTTC	CASISSQLGGETQYF
TRBJ2-2	.	TRBD2	TRBV7-8	14	TGTGCCAGCCGGACTAGTCTGAACACCGGGGAGCTGTTTTTT	CASRTSLNTGELFF
TRBJ2-1	.	TRBD1	TRBV5-1	16	TGCGCCAGCAGCTCGCTGACCGGGACAGGACCTAATGAGCAGTTCTTC	CASSSLTGTGPNEQFF